This TCR beta chain was identified during a study of blood T cells in healthy people across ages. Study observations and caveats: It was held that the diversity estimates obtained from one million T cells were underestimates. Among long-lived donors, naive CD4+ cells were more numerous and diversity higher than in aged donors.

Aged about 6 to 95, donors were systemically healthy Caucasians from Russia. For the second PCR, which ran for 7 to 11 cycles, a sample-barcoded 5' primer and a J-beta primer mix were used. Using its own MiXCR run on the 5' RACE reads, TCRdb lists one record per CDR3 protein. The table has some 1.1 million distinct CDR3 sequences, around two fifths seen once. Ten or more counts support this clonotype. Its antigen is currently unknown. There are 14 residues in the CDR3. V lost 2 bases, J lost 0 bases, and 7 bases lay in between. The source of this sequence is a man between 18 and 29 years old in good health. The J gene is TRBJ1-1, the V gene TRBV12-3 or TRBV12-4; D not certain. Sequenced: blood. As DNA, the CDR3 is TGTGCCAGCAGTTTACTCGGGATGAACACTGAAGCTTTCTTT. Its translation: CASSLLGMNTEAFF.